This T cell receptor (beta chain) stems from a study of blood T cell repertoires in COVID-19. Study-wide context: Acute-phase and convalescent COVID-19 samples originated in the United States, Italy and Spain. T cells, B-cell-depleted T cells, or PBMCs provided the cDNA or gDNA that served as material.

Authors' data handling: Cell counts per sample came from amplifying reference gene primers. Generated by immunoSEQ multiplex PCR, the TCRdb table keeps only in-frame clones and is missing some. V, J and clone size are taken as reported in that table, and D and trimming were inferred from the DNA itself. The sample consists of fewer than 200,000 clones, approximately 85% of them appearing once. Seattle's enrolled individuals joined amid active infection and were then monitored longitudinally. V was clipped by 6 bases and J by 1 base; unmatched bases: 15. CDR1 and CDR2 from the germline V gene are SGHRS and YFSETQ. There are 17 residues in the CDR3.

The sequence was obtained from a woman aged 60-75 years with COVID-19, enrolled during active disease. The V call is TRBV5-1, the J call TRBJ1-1, with 7 bases that match TRBD1. The sequenced material came from peripheral blood. The CDR3 DNA sequence: TGCGCCAGCATCAAGACAGGGTCTGGAAGGGGGAACACTGAAGCTTTCTTT. Its protein product is CASIKTGSGRGNTEAFF.